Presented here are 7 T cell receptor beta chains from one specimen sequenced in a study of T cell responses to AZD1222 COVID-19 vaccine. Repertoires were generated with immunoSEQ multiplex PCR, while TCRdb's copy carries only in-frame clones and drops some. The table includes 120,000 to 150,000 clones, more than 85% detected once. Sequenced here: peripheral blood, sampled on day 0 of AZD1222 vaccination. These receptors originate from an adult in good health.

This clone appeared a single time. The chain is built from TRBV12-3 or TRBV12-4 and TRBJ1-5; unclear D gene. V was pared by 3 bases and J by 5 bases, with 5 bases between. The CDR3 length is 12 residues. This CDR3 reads CASSLEYQPQHF. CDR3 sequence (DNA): TGTGCCAGCAGTTTGGAGTATCAGCCCCAGCATTTT.

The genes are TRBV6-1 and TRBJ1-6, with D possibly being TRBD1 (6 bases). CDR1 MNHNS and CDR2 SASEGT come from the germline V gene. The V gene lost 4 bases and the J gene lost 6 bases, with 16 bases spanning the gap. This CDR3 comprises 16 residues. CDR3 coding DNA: TGTGCCAGCAGTGGTTTGTTGGGGGGCGTTAATTCACCCCTCCACTTT. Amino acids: CASSGLLGGVNSPLHF.

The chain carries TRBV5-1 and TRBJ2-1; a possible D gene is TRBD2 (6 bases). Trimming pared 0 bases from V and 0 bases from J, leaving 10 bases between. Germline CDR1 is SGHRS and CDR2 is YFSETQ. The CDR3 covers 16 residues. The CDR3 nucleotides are TGCGCCAGCAGCTTGGTCCCGGGAGACTCCTACAATGAGCAGTTCTTC. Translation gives CASSLVPGDSYNEQFF. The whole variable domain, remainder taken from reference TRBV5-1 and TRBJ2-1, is KAGVTQTPRYLIKTRGQQVTLSCSPISGHRSVSWYQQTPGQGLQFLFEYFSETQRNKGNFPGRFSGRQFSNSRSEMNVSTLELGDSALYLCASSLVPGDSYNEQFFGPGTRLTVL.

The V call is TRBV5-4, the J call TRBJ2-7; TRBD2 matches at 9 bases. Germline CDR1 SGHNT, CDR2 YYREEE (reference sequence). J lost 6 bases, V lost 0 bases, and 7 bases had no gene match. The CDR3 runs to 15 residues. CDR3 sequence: CASSLAPGLAAEQYF. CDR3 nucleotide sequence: TGTGCCAGCAGCTTGGCCCCGGGACTAGCAGCCGAGCAGTACTTC.

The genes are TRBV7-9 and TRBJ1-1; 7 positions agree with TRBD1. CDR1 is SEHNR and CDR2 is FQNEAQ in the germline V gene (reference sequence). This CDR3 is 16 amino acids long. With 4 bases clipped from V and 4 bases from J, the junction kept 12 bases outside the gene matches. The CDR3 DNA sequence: TGTGCCAGCAGCTGGGCCCGGGACAGCGGTGGCACTGAAGCTTTCTTT. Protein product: CASSWARDSGGTEAFF.

The CDR3 region is CASSPLAGSDEQFF. The CDR3 nucleotides are TGCGCCAGCAGTCCGCTAGCCGGCTCGGATGAGCAGTTCTTC. The rearrangement uses TRBV10-2 and TRBJ2-1; the D gene is possibly TRBD2 (5 bases). Deletions cut 5 bases from V and 8 bases from J, with 16 bases between. Germline CDR1 and CDR2: WSHSY and SAAADI. This CDR3 spans 14 amino acids.

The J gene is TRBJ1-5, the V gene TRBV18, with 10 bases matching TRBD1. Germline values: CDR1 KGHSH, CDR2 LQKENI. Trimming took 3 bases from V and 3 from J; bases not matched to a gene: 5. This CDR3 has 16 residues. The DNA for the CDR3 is TGTGCCAGCTCACCCGGGACAGGGGTTAACAATCAGCCCCAGCATTTT. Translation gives CASSPGTGVNNQPQHF.